The 26 T cell receptor beta chains in this list originate from one sample, sequenced in a study of blood T cell repertoires in COVID-19. The protocol was immunoSEQ multiplex PCR, while the TCRdb copy is restricted to in-frame clones and leaves out a portion. The profile shows about 100,000 clones, 90% to 95% of them singletons. Sequenced sample: peripheral blood. Receptor source: a man aged 50 to 60 with acute or convalescent COVID-19.

The J gene is TRBJ2-5, the V gene TRBV19; D is ambiguous. Germline loops: CDR1 LNHDA, CDR2 SQIVND (reference sequence). CDR3 size: 13 residues. V lost 2 bases to trimming and J lost 2 bases, with 6 bases between them. CDR3 bases: TGTGCCAGTAGTATACAGACACAAGAGACCCAGTACTTC. Amino acids: CASSIQTQETQYF.

The V and J genes are TRBV2 and TRBJ1-2, with D possibly matching TRBD1 (5 bases). This CDR3 has 15 residues. Trimming removed 7 bases from V and 0 bases from J, with 15 bases in between. Looked up from germline, CDR1 is SNHLY and CDR2 is FYNNEI. The chain's CDR3 is CASIPRTSTNYGYTF. Written as DNA, the CDR3 is TGTGCCAGCATCCCTCGGACATCGACTAACTATGGCTACACCTTC. Combining the CDR3 with reference TRBV2 and TRBJ1-2 gives the whole variable domain EPEVTQTPSHQVTQMGQEVILRCVPISNHLYFYWYRQILGQKVEFLVSFYNNEISEKSEIFDDQFSVERPDGSNFTLKIRSTKLEDSAMYFCASIPRTSTNYGYTFGSGTRLTVV.

J is TRBJ2-4 and V is TRBV9; 7 nucleotides align to TRBD1. The CDR3 has 16 amino acids. Germline assignment: CDR1 SGDLS and CDR2 YYNGEE. V dropped 0 bases and J dropped 7; count of bases not matched to a gene: 10. CDR3 residues: CASSVGIGGVLNIQYF. The CDR3 DNA is TGTGCCAGCAGCGTAGGGATAGGGGGCGTTTTGAACATTCAGTACTTC.

This rearrangement joins TRBV3-1 (or the pseudogene TRBV3-2) to TRBJ1-4, with no clear D. Trimming pared 1 base from V and 5 bases from J, leaving 8 bases between. Germline CDR1 LGHDT, CDR2 YNNKEL (reference sequence). The CDR3 is made up of 14 amino acids. CDR3 region: CASSQGTSNEKLFF. The CDR3 nucleotides read TGTGCCAGCAGCCAAGGAACTTCAAATGAAAAACTGTTTTTT.

The chain links TRBV2 to TRBJ1-2; 8 bases are a match to TRBD1. Trimming removed 5 bases from V and 4 bases from J; junction bases left unmatched: 6. CDR3 length: 14 residues. CDR1 and CDR2 from the germline V gene are SNHLY and FYNNEI. The CDR3 coding sequence is TGTGCCAGCAGTACAGGGGGAGGATCCTATGGCTACACCTTC. It encodes CASSTGGGSYGYTF. Combining the CDR3 with reference TRBV2 and TRBJ1-2 gives the whole variable domain EPEVTQTPSHQVTQMGQEVILRCVPISNHLYFYWYRQILGQKVEFLVSFYNNEISEKSEIFDDQFSVERPDGSNFTLKIRSTKLEDSAMYFCASSTGGGSYGYTFGSGTRLTVV.

This clone was counted only a few times. The V call is TRBV12-3 or TRBV12-4, the J call TRBJ1-3; 10 bases are shared with TRBD1. The trim removed 10 bases at V and 8 bases at J, leaving 8 bases unmatched. This CDR3 spans 13 amino acids. The CDR3 here is CATTGQGRYTIYF. CDR3 in DNA: TGTGCCACTACGGGACAGGGGAGGTACACCATATATTTT.

The CDR3 region is CASSLLLGGYEQYF. The CDR3, as DNA: TGTGCCAGCAGTCTCCTCTTGGGGGGGTACGAGCAGTACTTC. The V gene is TRBV27, the J gene TRBJ2-7; 7 nucleotides align to TRBD2. The CDR3 length is 14 residues. Trimming cost V 5 bases and J 4 bases; bases outside gene matches: 8. Germline CDR1 reads MNHEY; CDR2 reads SMNVEV (reference sequence).

The V call is TRBV5-6, the J call TRBJ2-1, with 16 bases identical to TRBD2. V trimming: 4 bases; J trimming: 4 bases; junction bases outside the gene matches: 8. This CDR3 is 18 amino acids long. Germline CDR1 reads SGHDT; CDR2 reads YYEEEE. CDR3 in amino acids: CASSLGTSGGAVYNEQFF. CDR3 in DNA: TGTGCCAGCAGCCTGGGGACTAGCGGGGGGGCTGTATACAATGAGCAGTTCTTC.

The DNA for the CDR3 is TGTGCCAGCAGTAACAGGAAGGCCGGGGAGCTGTTTTTT. It is translated as CASSNRKAGELFF. The chain recombines TRBV6-1 with TRBJ2-2; a weak D match, TRBD1 (5 bases). Germline values: CDR1 MNHNS, CDR2 SASEGT. CDR3 length: 13 amino acids. V was cut by 5 bases and J by 6 bases, with 10 bases left in between.

The chain employs TRBV2 and TRBJ1-1, with 7 nucleotides matching TRBD1. The CDR3 runs 12 residues. The V gene end was trimmed by 6 bases and the J gene end by 7 bases; junction bases not matched to a gene: 5. Per the germline V gene, CDR1 is SNHLY and CDR2 is FYNNEI. In nucleotides, the CDR3 is TGTGCCAGCAGGAGTAACAGGGGTGAAGCTTTCTTT. The encoded protein is CASRSNRGEAFF.

The chain has TRBV4-1 and TRBJ2-7; tentatively, D is TRBD1 (6 bases). CDR3 length equals 15 residues. Deletions cut 2 bases from V and 2 bases from J, with 13 bases between. The germline V gene encodes CDR1 MGHRA and CDR2 YSYEKL. The chain's CDR3 is CASSQNRDFAYEQYF. DNA of the CDR3: TGCGCCAGCAGCCAAAACAGGGATTTCGCCTACGAGCAGTACTTC.

The chain uses TRBV19 and TRBJ1-1, with D unresolved. Trimming took off 2 bases at V and 9 bases at J, with 10 bases between the two ends. The CDR3 has 12 residues. Germline assignment: CDR1 LNHDA and CDR2 SQIVND (reference sequence). CDR3 in amino acids: CASSIQFAKAFF. The CDR3 DNA sequence: TGTGCCAGTAGTATACAATTTGCTAAAGCTTTCTTT.

The rearrangement uses TRBV19 and TRBJ1-4; a possible D gene is TRBD1 (5 bases). V shed 8 bases and J shed 3 bases, with 22 bases lying between them. Germline lookup yields CDR1 LNHDA and CDR2 SQIVND (reference sequence). The CDR3 spans 17 residues. This CDR3 reads CASRPSGNGRANEKLFF. CDR3 nucleotides: TGTGCCAGTCGCCCATCAGGGAACGGAAGGGCTAATGAAAAACTGTTTTTT.

This chain connects TRBV29-1 to TRBJ1-1; a possible D gene is TRBD1 (5 bases). Trimming took 4 bases from V and 4 from J, leaving 10 bases between them. The CDR3 covers 12 residues. Germline lookup yields CDR1 SQVTM and CDR2 ANQGSEA. CDR3: CSVGEGATEAFF. Here the CDR3 DNA reads TGCAGCGTTGGTGAAGGGGCCACTGAAGCTTTCTTT.

This chain uses TRBV5-5 with TRBJ1-1; perhaps TRBD1 as D (5 bases). The ends were cut back, 0 bases at V and 0 bases at J, with 15 bases in the middle. CDR1 and CDR2 (germline): SGHKS, YYEKEE (reference sequence). The CDR3 is made up of 17 amino acids. CDR3 sequence: CASSLAYLDTMNTEAFF. CDR3 sequence (DNA): TGTGCCAGCAGCTTGGCTTACCTGGACACCATGAACACTGAAGCTTTCTTT.

V gene TRBV3-1 (or the pseudogene TRBV3-2) combines with J gene TRBJ2-1; D remains ambiguous. CDR1 is LGHDT, CDR2 YNNKEL, per germline (reference sequence). The germline V and J ends were trimmed by 4 bases and 5 bases, with 12 bases remaining between them. The CDR3 spans 14 residues. CDR3 sequence (DNA): TGTGCCAGCAGCCCAGTGAGCGACCACAATGAGCAGTTCTTC. This sequence encodes CASSPVSDHNEQFF.

About this clone itself: Compared with germline, one end of the junction differs, possibly owing to a read error. The chain carries TRBV4-1 and TRBJ2-3; 8 positions agree with TRBD2. The CDR3 is 15 residues long. Per the germline V gene, CDR1 is MGHRA and CDR2 is YSYEKL. CDR3 protein: CASSPTFDSGAGQDF. The DNA of the CDR3 is TGCGCCAGCAGCCCGACCTTTGATAGCGGGGCGGGTCAGGATTTT.

CDR3 nucleotide sequence: TGTGCCAGCAGCCAGCGGGGGGGACTTAGGGAGCTGTTTTTT. It yields the protein CASSQRGGLRELFF. This chain connects TRBV27 to TRBJ2-2; 10 nucleotides align to TRBD2. Germline V gene lookup returns CDR1 MNHEY and CDR2 SMNVEV (reference sequence). CDR3 size: 14 residues. V gave up 6 bases and J gave up 9 bases; unmatched junction bases: 7.

V and J are TRBV12-3 or TRBV12-4 and TRBJ1-4; D not certain. V was shortened by 5 bases and J by 8 bases, with 12 bases between the two germline ends. CDR3 length equals 13 residues. CDR3 residues: CASSRGGQEKLFF. Here the CDR3 DNA reads TGTGCCAGCAGTCGGGGAGGGCAGGAAAAACTGTTTTTT.

The chain recombines TRBV12-3 or TRBV12-4 with TRBJ1-5; TRBD1 agrees at 8 bases. The CDR3 totals 13 residues. V shed 7 bases, J shed 7 bases, and the junction held 6 bases outside the gene matches. The CDR3 is CASIGQGSQPQHF. Here the CDR3 DNA reads TGTGCCAGCATTGGACAGGGCTCCCAGCCCCAGCATTTT.

V and J are TRBV9 and TRBJ1-2; D gene unclear. The germline V gene encodes CDR1 SGDLS and CDR2 YYNGEE. The CDR3 has 16 residues. V lost 4 bases and J lost 2, with 18 bases in between. The CDR3 sequence: CASSLNAGLINYGYTF. CDR3 bases: TGTGCCAGCAGCCTCAATGCGGGATTGATAAACTATGGCTACACCTTC.

This sequence joins TRBV10-3 and TRBJ2-7; 9 nucleotides align to TRBD2. This CDR3 has 15 amino acids. Unmatched junction bases numbered 8, after V lost 2 bases and J lost 6 bases. Germline V gene sequence: CDR1 ENHRY, CDR2 SYGVKD. This chain's CDR3 is CAISEPPGLAGEQYF. CDR3 DNA: TGTGCCATCAGTGAGCCCCCGGGACTAGCAGGCGAGCAGTACTTC.

This clone is a singleton in its sample. This rearrangement joins TRBV28 to TRBJ2-1; 12 bases fit TRBD1. This CDR3 region has 16 residues. Trimming cost V 2 bases and J 8 bases; bases outside gene matches: 7. The V gene's germline CDR1 is MDHEN and CDR2 SYDVKM. CDR3 nucleotides: TGTGCCAGCAGTTTAACCGGGACAGGGGGCTCGGATGAGCAGTTCTTC. Translating it yields CASSLTGTGGSDEQFF.

The chain combines TRBV6-5 with TRBJ1-5; TRBD1 matches 8 bases. With V trimmed by 7 bases and J by 7 bases, 12 bases remained unmatched. CDR3 length: 15 amino acids. Per germline, CDR1 MNHEY and CDR2 SVGAGI. CDR3 DNA: TGTGCCAGCACCACTCGGACAGGGACTTGGCAGCCCCAGCATTTT. Its translation is CASTTRTGTWQPQHF.

This sequence joins TRBV6-2 or TRBV6-3 and TRBJ1-1; a possible D gene is TRBD1 (6 bases). Trimming removed 6 bases from V and 0 bases from J, with 17 bases in between. CDR3 length: 16 residues. Germline lookup yields CDR1 MNHEY and CDR2 SVGEGT. CDR3 sequence reads: CASSLDRLSMNTEAFF. CDR3 DNA: TGTGCCAGCAGCCTGGACAGACTCTCGATGAACACTGAAGCTTTCTTT.

Regarding this clone: The same CDR3 also results from other DNA sequences found in this sample. The V gene is TRBV19, the J gene TRBJ1-6; 7 bases line up with TRBD1. In germline, CDR1 is LNHDA, CDR2 SQIVND (reference sequence). The length of the CDR3 is 14 residues. V dropped 4 bases and J dropped 7; count of bases not matched to a gene: 4. The CDR3: CASSTTGYNSPLHF. The CDR3 nucleotides are TGTGCCAGTAGTACGACAGGGTACAATTCACCCCTCCACTTT.